These 12 T cell receptor beta chains were sequenced from one sample in a study of identical twins. A single record per CDR3 protein comes from TCRdb applying MiXCR to the 5' RACE reads. This table holds 650,000 to 800,000 distinct CDR3 sequences, roughly 8% found once. These same data were also listed under a study on yellow fever vaccine responses in identical twins.

Source material: PBMCs. These TCRs come from a woman aged 18 to 35 in good health.

A note on this clonotype: This CDR3 is missing its conserved last phenylalanine or tryptophan, likely due to a read error. The V gene is TRBV12-3 or TRBV12-4, the J gene TRBJ2-7, with TRBD2 as a possible D gene (6 bases). The CDR3 spans 13 residues. Trimming shortened V by 6 bases and J by 5 bases, and 14 bases separated the two germline ends. CDR3 residues: CASSQGLSDEQYY. In DNA form, the CDR3 reads TGTGCCAGCAGCCAGGGACTTTCGGACGAGCAGTACTAC.

This clonotype was seen a handful of times. The gene calls are TRBV4-3 and TRBJ2-7, with D possibly TRBD1 on 5 matching bases. This CDR3 has 14 amino acids. Per the germline V gene, CDR1 is LGHNA and CDR2 is YSLEER. V was trimmed by 0 bases and J by 6 bases, leaving 12 bases between them. CDR3 sequence: CASSQDTGYGEQYF. Written as DNA, the CDR3 is TGCGCCAGCAGCCAAGACACAGGATACGGCGAGCAGTACTTC.

The V and J genes are TRBV2 and TRBJ2-7, with D possibly matching TRBD2 (5 bases). The CDR3 sequence is 11 residues long. V lost 6 bases and J lost 5, with 8 bases in between. Germline V gene lookup returns CDR1 SNHLY and CDR2 FYNNEI. The CDR3 loop is CASSSGNEQYF. The CDR3 nucleotides are TGTGCCAGCAGCTCGGGGAACGAGCAGTACTTC.

The chain uses TRBV14 and TRBJ2-7, with 9 bases identical to TRBD1. The CDR3 runs 15 residues. The germline CDR1 and CDR2 sequences are SGHDN and FVKESK. V lost 3 bases to trimming and J lost 3 bases; unmatched junction nucleotides: 6. CDR3: CASSQTGTGNYEQYF. The CDR3 DNA follows: TGTGCCAGCAGCCAGACCGGGACAGGGAACTACGAGCAGTACTTC.

This clonotype was detected only a few times. V is TRBV10-3 and J is TRBJ1-5; D is uncertain. Germline V gene lookup returns CDR1 ENHRY and CDR2 SYGVKD. This CDR3 has 15 amino acids. Trimming stripped 0 bases from V and 1 base from J, with 7 bases between. This chain's CDR3 is CAISESILSNQPQHF. The CDR3 DNA sequence: TGTGCCATCAGTGAGTCAATTTTGAGCAATCAGCCCCAGCATTTT.

The chain recombines TRBV6-5 with TRBJ2-4; TRBD1 matches at 7 bases. CDR1 MNHEY and CDR2 SVGAGI come from the germline V gene. Germline trimming cut 0 bases from V and 1 base from J; bases unmatched to any gene: 0. The CDR3 has 15 residues. The CDR3 DNA sequence: TGTGCCAGCAGTTACTCGACAGGGGCCAAAAACATTCAGTACTTC. Its translation is CASSYSTGAKNIQYF.

This chain joins TRBV7-9 and TRBJ2-1; D is unclear. This CDR3 is 12 amino acids long. Germline V gives CDR1 SEHNR, CDR2 FQNEAQ (reference sequence). V was shortened by 5 bases and J by 10 bases, with 12 bases between the two germline ends. DNA of the CDR3: TGTGCCAGCAGCCCCCCCTTTAGGGAGCAGTTCTTC. Encoded protein: CASSPPFREQFF.

This clonotype occurred a few times. The rearrangement joins TRBV3-1 to TRBJ2-5, with 13 nucleotides matching TRBD2. This CDR3 region has 16 residues. J was trimmed by 0 bases and V by 6 bases; bases with no gene match: 4. Germline values: CDR1 LGHDT, CDR2 YNNKEL (reference sequence). The CDR3 is CASRPGTSGDQETQYF. In nucleotides, the CDR3 is TGTGCCAGCAGACCCGGGACTAGCGGGGACCAAGAGACCCAGTACTTC.

This clonotype was seen only a few times. The V and J genes are TRBV5-1 and TRBJ1-4, with unresolved D. CDR1 and CDR2 from the germline V gene are SGHRS and YFSETQ. The V end was cut by 0 bases, the J end by 4 bases, with 7 bases between. The CDR3 spans 14 residues. DNA of the CDR3: TGCGCCAGCAGCTTGGACAGCTATAATGAAAAACTGTTTTTT. It is translated as CASSLDSYNEKLFF.

This clonotype was seen more than once but under ten times. This chain links TRBV18 with TRBJ2-7, with D possibly being TRBD1 (6 bases). The length of the CDR3 is 15 residues. Per germline, CDR1 KGHSH and CDR2 LQKENI. Trimming took off 3 bases at V and 5 bases at J, with 17 bases between the two ends. CDR3 protein: CASSPDLRQADEQYF. In DNA form, the CDR3 reads TGTGCCAGCTCACCGGATCTTCGACAGGCCGACGAGCAGTACTTC.

This clonotype was seen a handful of times. This chain links TRBV29-1 with TRBJ2-5, with D unclear. Trimming shortened V by 3 bases and J by 2 bases, and 7 bases separated the two germline ends. The CDR3 is 12 amino acids. Germline assignment: CDR1 SQVTM and CDR2 ANQGSEA. This CDR3 is CSVDSQQETQYF. The CDR3, as DNA: TGCAGCGTTGACTCCCAGCAAGAGACCCAGTACTTC.

Relative to its sample, this clonotype is medium-sized. The V gene is TRBV6-4, the J gene TRBJ2-6; D not resolved. Trimming left V 0 bases short and J 4 bases short, with 4 bases between. The CDR3 sequence is 14 residues long. The germline gives CDR1 MRHNA, CDR2 SNTAGT. The CDR3 DNA follows: TGTGCCAGCAGTGACTCAACAGGGGCCAACGTCCTGACTTTC. This gives the protein CASSDSTGANVLTF.